This T cell receptor (beta chain) was found in a study of STAT5B mutations in CD4+ large granular lymphocyte leukemia. Comments on this clone: The antigen is undetermined.

Findings and limits, study-wide: Main leukemic clonotypes were patient-specific, but roughly 25% appeared at low frequency elsewhere. Patient CD4-sorted repertoires looked more clonal than healthy CD4+ repertoires, even without putative leukemic clones.

Produced via immunoSEQ multiplex PCR; TCRdb's table is partial and in-frame only. The table records around 31,000 clones, about three quarters of them present only once. The sequence was obtained from a human donor in good health. Sequences were obtained from CD4+ T cells from blood buffy coats.

CDR3 region: CASLVTSGFYNEQFF. In DNA form, the CDR3 reads TGTGCCAGCCTCGTAACTAGCGGATTTTACAATGAGCAGTTCTTC. The chain uses TRBV7-2 and TRBJ2-1, with 8 bases aligning to TRBD2. CDR1 is SGHTA and CDR2 is FQGNSA in the germline V gene. V lost 8 bases and J lost 4; bases outside the gene matches: 10. This CDR3 contains 15 residues.